The next 9 T cell receptor beta chains were all read from a single sample in a study of OX40 agonist ivuxolimab in advanced cancers. Method: immunoSEQ multiplex PCR; TCRdb's copy keeps in-frame clones and lacks some. The data show just over 9,500 clones, 66% seen once. The source was CD4+ or CD8+ T cells sorted from blood, collected in a trial of the OX40 agonist ivuxolimab. The origin of the receptors is an adult with an advanced solid tumor such as melanoma, head and neck, liver or kidney cancer.

This sequence joins TRBV7-2 and TRBJ2-2; D call uncertain. Germline V gene data show CDR1 as SGHTA and CDR2 as FQGNSA. The CDR3 is 12 amino acids. Trimming took 1 base from V and 8 from J, leaving 5 bases between them. CDR3 in amino acids: CASSLVFGELFF. The DNA of the CDR3 is TGTGCCAGCAGCTTAGTTTTTGGGGAGCTGTTTTTT.

This clone was seen more than once but under ten times. This chain joins TRBV7-9 and TRBJ2-7; TRBD1 matches 11 bases. Germline V gives CDR1 SEHNR, CDR2 FQNEAQ (reference sequence). The CDR3 spans 15 residues. J lost 2 bases, V lost 5 bases, and 5 bases had no gene match. The CDR3 DNA sequence: TGTGCCAGCAGCCAACCGGGACAGGGGGCCTACGAGCAGTACTTC. Translated: CASSQPGQGAYEQYF.

The chain combines TRBV4-1 with TRBJ2-6; tentative D call: TRBD1 (6 bases). The CDR3 sequence is 16 residues long. Germline CDR1 is MGHRA and CDR2 is YSYEKL. V was clipped by 2 bases and J by 0 bases, with 8 bases between them. CDR3 sequence: CASSQKTGSGANVLTF. As DNA, the CDR3 is TGCGCCAGCAGCCAAAAGACAGGCTCTGGGGCCAACGTCCTGACTTTC.

This chain joins TRBV30 and TRBJ2-1; 11 bases map to TRBD2. V trimming: 8 bases; J trimming: 7 bases; junction bases outside the gene matches: 1. This CDR3 spans 11 amino acids. Germline V CDR1 and CDR2: GTSNPN, SVGIG (reference sequence). CDR3 region: CAGTSGNEQFF. As DNA, the CDR3 is TGTGCCGGGACTAGCGGAAATGAGCAGTTCTTC.

The V call is TRBV9, the J call TRBJ2-1; D may correspond to TRBD1 or TRBD2 (7 bases each). Germline V lookup: CDR1 SGDLS, CDR2 YYNGEE. Trimming removed 3 bases from V and 8 bases from J, with 15 bases in between. The CDR3 is 14 residues long. CDR3 bases: TGTGCCAGCAGCGCGCAGGGGGGGAGGCATGAGCAGTTCTTC. Protein sequence: CASSAQGGRHEQFF.

This clone was seen only a few times. The rearrangement links TRBV2 to TRBJ2-7; D unresolved. Germline V gene data show CDR1 as SNHLY and CDR2 as FYNNEI. The V end was cut by 2 bases, the J end by 6 bases, with 14 bases between. The CDR3 length is 14 residues. CDR3 nucleotides: TGTGCCAGCAGTGAACCGGACCGGCCGGGCGAGCAGTACTTC. It specifies CASSEPDRPGEQYF.

CDR3 residues: CASSYSRGVGYGYTF. The CDR3 DNA reads TGTGCCAGCAGTTACTCGAGGGGAGTGGGATATGGCTACACCTTC. The rearrangement uses TRBV6-6 and TRBJ1-2; maybe TRBD1 (5 bases). CDR3 length: 15 residues. Between the trimmed V and J ends, which lost 0 bases and 5 bases, there was a span of 13 bases. Germline lookup yields CDR1 MNHNY and CDR2 SVGAGI (reference sequence).

The V gene is TRBV28, the J gene TRBJ1-5; D is unclear. The germline gives CDR1 MDHEN, CDR2 SYDVKM. This CDR3 comprises 14 residues. V shed 6 bases and J shed 3 bases, with 12 bases lying between them. The CDR3 nucleotides are TGTGCCAGCAGCCCTATTACCCCCAATCAGCCCCAGCATTTT. Translation gives CASSPITPNQPQHF.

This chain joins TRBV9 and TRBJ2-4, with TRBD2 as a possible D gene (6 bases). This CDR3 contains 14 residues. V was pared by 0 bases and J by 8 bases, with 12 bases between. The germline CDR1 and CDR2 sequences are SGDLS and YYNGEE. CDR3 amino acids: CASSVGREIDIQYF. CDR3 in DNA: TGTGCCAGCAGCGTAGGCCGGGAGATTGACATTCAGTACTTC. The full variable domain, its missing parts supplied by reference TRBV9 and TRBJ2-4, is DSGVTQTPKHLITATGQRVTLRCSPRSGDLSVYWYQQSLDQGLQFLIQYYNGEERAKGNILERFSAQQFPDLHSELNLSSLELGDSALYFCASSVGREIDIQYFGAGTRLSVL.